This TCR beta chain emerged from a study of CD8+CD57+ T cells in acquired aplastic anemia. Across the whole study: DNA per sorted CD4+ or CD8+ sample ranged about 0.19 to 30 ug, averaging about 3.4 ug.

Broader study findings: Between patients and controls, 25 to 35 CD8+ CDR3 sequences were found in common.

Trimming cost V 6 bases and J 3 bases; bases outside gene matches: 13. The germline V gene has CDR1 LNHNV and CDR2 YYDKDF (reference sequence). CDR3 size: 16 residues. Patients picked for sequencing had shown CD8+CD57+ cell expansion detected by flow cytometry. Each patient had severe acquired aplastic anemia. Comments on this clonotype: Its target is not known.

CDR3 and TCR beta VDJ profiling relied on a genomic DNA template. One entry per CDR3 protein results from TCRdb running MiXCR on the reads. The table lists approximately 300,000 distinct CDR3 sequences, approximately 60% of them singletons. J is TRBJ1-1 and V is TRBV15; TRBD1 aligns across 7 bases. The TCR comes from a human donor with aplastic anemia. Sequenced sample: sorted CD4+, CD8+, or CD8+CD57+ T cells (not recorded which) from PBMCs. The CDR3 DNA sequence: TGTGCCACCAGAGAGACTTCAACAGGGGCTGACACTGAAGCTTTCTTT. It specifies CATRETSTGADTEAFF.